This entry lists 19 T cell receptor beta chains sequenced from one sample in a study of blood T cell repertoires in COVID-19. Using immunoSEQ multiplex PCR, the repertoire was profiled, and TCRdb retains in-frame clones only, with some absent. The sample records a few hundred thousand clones, approximately 78% being singletons. Source material: PBMCs or T cells enriched from blood (not recorded which). The receptors stem from a man aged 35-49 years who had recovered from COVID-19.

The rearrangement uses TRBV7-9 and TRBJ1-2, with 7 bases matching TRBD1. The CDR3 is 15 amino acids. Germline V gives CDR1 SEHNR, CDR2 FQNEAQ (reference sequence). Losses at the gene ends were 1 base for V and 0 bases for J; bases not matched to a gene: 2. The CDR3 nucleotides read TGTGCCAGCAGCTTAGTGGGACAGACTAACTATGGCTACACCTTC. It codes for CASSLVGQTNYGYTF.

V is TRBV10-3 and J is TRBJ2-3, with 9 bases that match TRBD1. The CDR3 has 16 amino acids. Germline V gives CDR1 ENHRY, CDR2 SYGVKD. Unmatched junction bases numbered 14, after V lost 8 bases and J lost 5 bases. CDR3 nucleotide sequence: TGTGCCATCGGAGGGGACAGGGCCAAGGGTGGAGATACGCAGTATTTT. This encodes CAIGGDRAKGGDTQYF.

In nucleotides, the CDR3 is TGTGCTAGTGGTTTGGTAAGGAGTCAGCCCCAGCATTTT. It translates to CASGLVRSQPQHF. The V gene is TRBV12-5, the J gene TRBJ1-5; no definite D call. The V end lost 0 bases, the J end lost 6 bases, and 6 bases lay between the germline ends. This CDR3 has 13 residues. The germline V gene encodes CDR1 LGHNT and CDR2 FRNRAP. The full variable domain, completed using reference TRBV12-5 and TRBJ1-5, is DARVTQTPRHKVTEMGQEVTMRCQPILGHNTVFWYRQTMMQGLELLAYFRNRAPLDDSGMPKDRFSAEMPDATLATLKIQPSEPRDSAVYFCASGLVRSQPQHFGDGTRLSIL.

The CDR3 reads CASSQDIGVGETQYF. The CDR3 coding sequence is TGTGCCAGCAGCCAAGATATCGGGGTCGGAGAGACCCAGTACTTC. The chain has TRBV3-1 (or the pseudogene TRBV3-2) and TRBJ2-5, with D possibly TRBD2 on 5 matching bases. CDR3 length: 15 residues. CDR1 is LGHDT and CDR2 is YNNKEL in the germline V gene (reference sequence). V was clipped by 0 bases and J by 4 bases, with 12 bases between them.

V and J are TRBV19 and TRBJ2-6; 8 nucleotides agree with TRBD2. Germline V gene lookup returns CDR1 LNHDA and CDR2 SQIVND (reference sequence). This CDR3 spans 15 amino acids. The V segment lost 7 bases and the J segment 4 bases; nucleotides outside the gene matches: 6. The CDR3 here is CASTSGGPGANVLTF. CDR3 DNA: TGTGCCAGTACCTCGGGGGGGCCCGGGGCCAACGTCCTGACTTTC.

Only one count was recorded for this clone. The chain has TRBV2 and TRBJ1-4; maybe TRBD1 (6 bases). The CDR3 loop spans 14 amino acids. Germline values: CDR1 SNHLY, CDR2 FYNNEI. Trimming shortened V by 7 bases and J by 8 bases, and 17 bases separated the two germline ends. The CDR3 reads CASITGTRGEKLFF. CDR3 nucleotide sequence: TGTGCCAGCATCACCGGGACGAGGGGGGAAAAACTGTTTTTT.

The DNA for the CDR3 is TGTGCCACCCCGGTGGACAGTCAACACGGGTCCACGCAGTATTTT. Amino acids: CATPVDSQHGSTQYF. The genes are TRBV7-2 and TRBJ2-3; tentative D call: TRBD1 (6 bases). CDR1 and CDR2 (germline): SGHTA, FQGNSA. The CDR3 has 15 amino acids. Deletions cut 10 bases from V and 9 bases from J, with 26 bases between.

This rearrangement joins TRBV9 to TRBJ1-1; a possible D gene is TRBD1 (5 bases). This CDR3 has 14 amino acids. V was cut by 5 bases and J by 0 bases, with 11 bases left in between. CDR1 and CDR2 from the germline V gene are SGDLS and YYNGEE. This chain's CDR3 is CASREGLMNTEAFF. CDR3 sequence (DNA): TGTGCCAGCAGGGAGGGACTGATGAACACTGAAGCTTTCTTT.

The rearrangement joins TRBV24-1 to TRBJ1-5; perhaps TRBD1 as D (6 bases). Germline values: CDR1 KGHDR, CDR2 SFDVKD. The CDR3 has 15 residues. The germline V and J ends were trimmed by 4 bases and 2 bases, with 11 bases remaining between them. DNA of the CDR3: TGTGCCACCAGTGACACGCGGACAGGCAATCAGCCCCAGCATTTT. This translates into CATSDTRTGNQPQHF.

V gene TRBV30 combines with J gene TRBJ1-3; D not resolved. V dropped 0 bases and J dropped 8 bases, with 8 bases sitting between them. The CDR3 totals 12 residues. CDR1 is GTSNPN and CDR2 is SVGIG in the germline V gene (reference sequence). The CDR3 spells CAWSVRRDTIYF. The CDR3 DNA reads as TGTGCCTGGAGTGTACGGCGGGACACCATATATTTT.

The chain employs TRBV5-1 and TRBJ1-1; 8 bases are shared with TRBD1. Per germline, CDR1 SGHRS and CDR2 YFSETQ. This CDR3 region has 13 residues. After removal of 6 bases from V and 2 bases from J, the junction contained 3 bases not matched to a gene. In nucleotides, the CDR3 is TGCGCCAGCAAAGGGACAGGAAACACTGAAGCTTTCTTT. As protein: CASKGTGNTEAFF. Full variable domain (missing parts from reference TRBV5-1 and TRBJ1-1): KAGVTQTPRYLIKTRGQQVTLSCSPISGHRSVSWYQQTPGQGLQFLFEYFSETQRNKGNFPGRFSGRQFSNSRSEMNVSTLELGDSALYLCASKGTGNTEAFFGQGTRLTVV.

This clone was seen just once. This chain uses TRBV18 with TRBJ2-7, with TRBD1 matching over 9 bases. J was trimmed by 4 bases and V by 2 bases; bases with no gene match: 9. This CDR3 region has 16 residues. Germline V gene data show CDR1 as KGHSH and CDR2 as LQKENI. This CDR3 reads CASSPSVGQGSYEQYF. The CDR3 coding sequence is TGTGCCAGCTCACCATCCGTGGGACAGGGTTCGTACGAGCAGTACTTC.

The V gene is TRBV9, the J gene TRBJ1-2; D remains unclear. CDR1 and CDR2 from the germline V gene are SGDLS and YYNGEE. The CDR3 consists of 14 residues. V lost 0 bases to trimming and J lost 1 base, with 7 bases between them. This CDR3 is CASSVGGNNYGYTF. DNA of the CDR3: TGTGCCAGCAGCGTAGGAGGGAATAACTATGGCTACACCTTC.

The rearrangement joins TRBV5-1 to TRBJ2-5, with TRBD2 matching over 12 bases. V shed 2 bases, J shed 3 bases, and the junction held 5 bases outside the gene matches. The V gene's germline CDR1 is SGHRS and CDR2 YFSETQ. The CDR3 consists of 16 residues. CDR3 in amino acids: CASSLSSSGGEETQYF. In DNA, the CDR3 is TGCGCCAGCAGCTTAAGTTCTAGCGGGGGGGAAGAGACCCAGTACTTC. Based on the CDR3 plus reference TRBV5-1 and TRBJ2-5, the full variable domain is KAGVTQTPRYLIKTRGQQVTLSCSPISGHRSVSWYQQTPGQGLQFLFEYFSETQRNKGNFPGRFSGRQFSNSRSEMNVSTLELGDSALYLCASSLSSSGGEETQYFGPGTRLLVL.

V and J are TRBV25-1 and TRBJ2-5; D perhaps matches TRBD2 (6 bases). The CDR3 is 16 amino acids. Per the germline V gene, CDR1 is MGHDK and CDR2 is SYGVNS. Trimming stripped 6 bases from V and 4 bases from J, with 21 bases between. The CDR3, as DNA: TGTGCCAGCAGGTGGCAGGGATCGGGAGTAGGAGAGACCCAGTACTTC. This sequence encodes CASRWQGSGVGETQYF.

CDR3 coding DNA: TGTGCCAGCTCACCACGGACAGACGAGCAGTACTTC. As protein: CASSPRTDEQYF. V gene TRBV18 combines with J gene TRBJ2-7; weak D call: TRBD1 (6 bases). V was clipped by 1 base and J by 5 bases, with 6 bases between them. The CDR3 loop spans 12 amino acids. Germline V lookup: CDR1 KGHSH, CDR2 LQKENI.

The chain's CDR3 is CALGGRTDGYTF. For the CDR3, the DNA is TGTGCCCTCGGGGGACGGACCGACGGCTACACCTTC. The J gene is TRBJ1-2, the V gene TRBV2; D might be TRBD1 (5 bases). The CDR3 has 12 amino acids. Trimming removed 11 bases from V and 8 bases from J, with 18 bases in between. From germline, CDR1 is SNHLY and CDR2 FYNNEI.

This clone is a singleton in its sample. The chain carries TRBV7-9 and TRBJ2-1; possibly TRBD1 for D (5 bases). The CDR3 runs to 13 residues. Germline loops: CDR1 SEHNR, CDR2 FQNEAQ (reference sequence). With 4 bases removed from V and 4 bases from J, the gap between germline ends came to 8 bases. The CDR3, as DNA: TGTGCCAGCAGCTCGACAGCTTACAATGAGCAGTTCTTC. Translated, it gives CASSSTAYNEQFF.

The chain has TRBV6-5 and TRBJ1-2; 8 nucleotides align to TRBD1. The J segment lost 8 bases and the V segment lost 5 bases, leaving 7 bases of the junction unmatched. The CDR3 length is 13 residues. Germline CDR1 is MNHEY and CDR2 is SVGAGI. The CDR3 protein is CASSPDRGRGYTF. For the CDR3, the DNA is TGTGCCAGCAGTCCCGACAGGGGACGGGGCTACACCTTC.